The 5 T cell receptor beta chains below come from one sample, sequenced in a study of vaccination effects on CD4 cells after COVID-19. Once cultured for approximately 10 days, the cells underwent separation to obtain CD4+ T cells. From March to December 2020, the person had a SARS-CoV-2 infection that was confirmed by PCR. Every participant took two doses of the BNT162b2 or mRNA-1273 vaccine. These receptors are not linked to any known antigen. Repertoires were generated with immunoSEQ multiplex PCR, while TCRdb's copy carries only in-frame clones and drops some. The sample lists about 50,000 clones; around 70% were seen once. The sample consisted of CD4+ T cells from PBMCs cultured without peptide, taken after COVID-19 vaccination. These receptors came from a human donor who had a prior SARS-CoV-2 infection.

The genes are TRBV5-1 and TRBJ2-7, with D possibly being TRBD1 or TRBD2 (5 bases each). Trimming stripped 5 bases from V and 2 bases from J, with 17 bases between. Germline assignment: CDR1 SGHRS and CDR2 YFSETQ. This CDR3 region has 15 residues. The CDR3 DNA is TGCGCCAGCAGAGCCGGGACGGATGTTCCCTACGAGCAGTACTTC. Encoded protein: CASRAGTDVPYEQYF.

The chain is built from TRBV6-5 and TRBJ1-3; no definite D call. This CDR3 has 13 residues. Looked up from germline, CDR1 is MNHEY and CDR2 is SVGAGI. V dropped 7 bases and J dropped 4 bases, with 11 bases sitting between them. The CDR3 DNA is TGTGCCAGCATCCCCCGAGGGGGAAACACCATATATTTT. Residues: CASIPRGGNTIYF.

This clone came up a few times. The chain is built from TRBV5-1 and TRBJ2-5; D is undetermined. This CDR3 is built from 14 residues. Deletions cut 7 bases from V and 2 bases from J, with 15 bases between. CDR1 and CDR2 (germline): SGHRS, YFSETQ. Here the CDR3 reads CASQLDVRQETQYF. The CDR3 DNA reads TGCGCCAGCCAGCTGGACGTACGACAAGAGACCCAGTACTTC.

The rearrangement joins TRBV5-1 to TRBJ2-5, with TRBD1 identical over 7 bases. V gave up 3 bases and J gave up 2 bases; unmatched junction bases: 7. CDR1 is SGHRS, CDR2 YFSETQ, per germline. CDR3 length: 15 amino acids. The CDR3 DNA sequence: TGCGCCAGCAGCTCCCGGGACAGTTCACAAGAGACCCAGTACTTC. This translates into CASSSRDSSQETQYF. Full variable domain (remainder filled in from reference TRBV5-1 and TRBJ2-5): KAGVTQTPRYLIKTRGQQVTLSCSPISGHRSVSWYQQTPGQGLQFLFEYFSETQRNKGNFPGRFSGRQFSNSRSEMNVSTLELGDSALYLCASSSRDSSQETQYFGPGTRLLVL.

This chain joins TRBV9 and TRBJ2-7, with 9 bases matching TRBD1. CDR1 is SGDLS and CDR2 is YYNGEE in the germline V gene. V shed 3 bases, J shed 4 bases, and the junction held 8 bases outside the gene matches. This CDR3 region has 15 residues. The CDR3 loop is CASSASGTGIYEQYF. As DNA, the CDR3 is TGTGCCAGCAGCGCATCCGGGACAGGGATTTACGAGCAGTACTTC.